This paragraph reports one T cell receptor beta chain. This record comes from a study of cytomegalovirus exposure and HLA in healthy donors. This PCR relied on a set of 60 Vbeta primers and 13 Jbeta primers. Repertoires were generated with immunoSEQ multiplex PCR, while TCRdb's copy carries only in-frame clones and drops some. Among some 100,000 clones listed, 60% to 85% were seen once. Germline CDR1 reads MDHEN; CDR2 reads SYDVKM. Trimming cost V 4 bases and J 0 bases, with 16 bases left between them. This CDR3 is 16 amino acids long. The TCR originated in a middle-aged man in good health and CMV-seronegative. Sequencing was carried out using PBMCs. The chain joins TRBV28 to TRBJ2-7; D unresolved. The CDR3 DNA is TGTGCCAGCAGTTCCCCCCGGAAGTGGAGCTCCTACGAGCAGTACTTC. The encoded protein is CASSSPRKWSSYEQYF.